This T cell receptor (beta chain) emerged from a study of blood T cell dynamics during melanoma immunotherapy. CDR1 and CDR2 (germline): SGHRS, YFSETQ. This CDR3 has 15 residues. The junction had 8 bases not matched to a gene; V was cut back by 1 base and J by 5 bases. A remark on this clone: As yet, its antigen is unknown.

Regarding the study as a whole: Clones driving repertoire changes may be melanoma-specific or general immune activation.

Time point of the sample: week 3, after first cycle of checkpoint inhibitor. A fixed DNA input of 300 to 350 ng was used per bulk PBMC sample. Method: immunoSEQ multiplex PCR; TCRdb's copy keeps in-frame clones and lacks some. The sample yields around 6,700 clones, roughly 84% seen once. The clonotype originates from a human donor with melanoma. Some clones in this sample may be carry-over from other donors' samples. The sample consisted of blood, taken from a patient treated with checkpoint blockade. The rearrangement uses TRBV5-1 and TRBJ2-5, with TRBD2 matching 7 bases. The CDR3 here is CASSLNTGGGETQYF. The CDR3 coding sequence is TGCGCCAGCAGCTTGAATACGGGAGGAGGGGAGACCCAGTACTTC.